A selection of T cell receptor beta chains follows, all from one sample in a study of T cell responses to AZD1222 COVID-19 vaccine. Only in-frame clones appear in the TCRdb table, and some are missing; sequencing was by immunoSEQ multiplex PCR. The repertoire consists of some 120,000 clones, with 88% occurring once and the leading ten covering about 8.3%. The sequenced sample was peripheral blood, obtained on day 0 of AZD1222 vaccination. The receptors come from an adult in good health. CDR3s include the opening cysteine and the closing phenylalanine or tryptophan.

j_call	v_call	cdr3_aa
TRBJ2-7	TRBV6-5	CASSSGGFYEQYF
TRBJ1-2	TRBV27	CASSPTNRQHGYTF
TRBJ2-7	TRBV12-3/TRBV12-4	CASRLAEYEQYF
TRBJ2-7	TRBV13	CASSSRTSGNIYEQYF
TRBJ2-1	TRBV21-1	CASSLGTSGGESYNEQFF
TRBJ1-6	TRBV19	CASKTGASSYNSPLHF
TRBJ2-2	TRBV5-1	CASKPSTGIGELFF
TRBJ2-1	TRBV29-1	CSVDLLAGGRNNEQFF
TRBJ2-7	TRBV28	CASSRPGTGYEQYF
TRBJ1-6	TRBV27	CASSLMGVGGSPLHF
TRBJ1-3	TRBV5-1	CASSLGGRHSSGNTIYF
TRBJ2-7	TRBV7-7	CASNPLRGEYF
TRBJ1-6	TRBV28	CASSSDRANYNSPLHF
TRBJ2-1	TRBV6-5	CASSYSDQGGWDEQFF
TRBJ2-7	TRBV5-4	CASSLENRAYEQYF
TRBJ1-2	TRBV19	CASSSIAGTGDGYTF
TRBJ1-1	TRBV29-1	CSVDQGSATAFF
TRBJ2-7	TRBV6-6	CATSWVQTFDEQYF
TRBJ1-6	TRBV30	CAWSVTGGESPLHF
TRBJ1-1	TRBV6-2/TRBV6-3	CASTYPRTGGTEAFF
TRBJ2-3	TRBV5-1	CASSKILAGGPDTQYF
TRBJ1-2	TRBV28	CASSLRLGRNGYTF
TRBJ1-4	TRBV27	CASGFTDTGYNEKLFF
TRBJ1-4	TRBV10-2	CASSELNREKLFF
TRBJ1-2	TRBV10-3	CAISVGTGNYGYTF
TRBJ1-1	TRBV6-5	CASSWDRDTEAFF
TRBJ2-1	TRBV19	CASSISSGDYNEQFF
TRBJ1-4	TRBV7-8	CASSLGGVFDEKLFF
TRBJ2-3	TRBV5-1	CASSFQESTDTQYF
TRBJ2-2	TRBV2	CASGQGWNTGELFF
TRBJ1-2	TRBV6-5	CASTPAEPSYTF
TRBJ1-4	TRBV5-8	CASRRDRGDATNEKLFF
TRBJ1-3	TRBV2	CASGTGNSGNTIYF
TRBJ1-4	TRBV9	CASSVDEGTGEKLFF